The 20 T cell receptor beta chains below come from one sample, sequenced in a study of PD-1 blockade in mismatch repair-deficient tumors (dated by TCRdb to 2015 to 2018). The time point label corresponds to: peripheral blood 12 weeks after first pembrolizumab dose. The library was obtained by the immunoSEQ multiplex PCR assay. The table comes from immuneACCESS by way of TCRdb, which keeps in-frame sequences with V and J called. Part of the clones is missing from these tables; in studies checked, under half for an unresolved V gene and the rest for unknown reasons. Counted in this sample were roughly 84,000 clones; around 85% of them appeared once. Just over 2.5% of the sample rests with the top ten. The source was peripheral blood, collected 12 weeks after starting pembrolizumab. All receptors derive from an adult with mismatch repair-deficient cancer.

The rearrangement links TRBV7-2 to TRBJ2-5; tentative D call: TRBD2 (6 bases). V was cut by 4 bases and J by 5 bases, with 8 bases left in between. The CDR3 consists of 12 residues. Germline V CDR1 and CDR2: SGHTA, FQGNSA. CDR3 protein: CASSSGGETQYF. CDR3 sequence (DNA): TGTGCCAGCAGCTCTGGGGGGGAGACCCAGTACTTC.

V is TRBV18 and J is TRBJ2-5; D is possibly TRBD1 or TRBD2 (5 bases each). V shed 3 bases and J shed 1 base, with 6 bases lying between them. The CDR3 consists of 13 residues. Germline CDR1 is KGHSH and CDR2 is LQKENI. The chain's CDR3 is CASSPGTQETQYF. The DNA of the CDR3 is TGTGCCAGCTCACCGGGGACCCAAGAGACCCAGTACTTC.

The CDR3 sequence: CASSLASSGHNEQFF. For the CDR3, the DNA is TGTGCCAGCAGCTTAGCTAGCTCCGGTCACAATGAGCAGTTCTTC. The gene calls are TRBV7-2 and TRBJ2-1; D unclear. CDR3 length equals 15 residues. Trimming removed 0 bases from V and 5 bases from J, with 11 bases in between. Germline CDR1 reads SGHTA; CDR2 reads FQGNSA. Using reference TRBV7-2 and TRBJ2-1 for the parts outside the CDR3, the full variable domain is GAGVSQSPSNKVTEKGKDVELRCDPISGHTALYWYRQSLGQGLEFLIYFQGNSAPDKSGLPSDRFSAERTGGSVSTLTIQRTQQEDSAVYLCASSLASSGHNEQFFGPGTRLTVL.

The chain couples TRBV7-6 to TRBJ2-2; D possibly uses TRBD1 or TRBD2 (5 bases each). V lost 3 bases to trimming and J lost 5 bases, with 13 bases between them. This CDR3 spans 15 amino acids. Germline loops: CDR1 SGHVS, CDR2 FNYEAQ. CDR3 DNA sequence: TGTGCCAGCAGCTTCGGGACGGGTGGGACCGGGGAGCTGTTTTTT. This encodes CASSFGTGGTGELFF. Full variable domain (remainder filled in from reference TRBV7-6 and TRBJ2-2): GAGVSQSPRYKVTKRGQDVALRCDPISGHVSLYWYRQALGQGPEFLTYFNYEAQQDKSGLPNDRFSAERPEGSISTLTIQRTEQRDSAMYRCASSFGTGGTGELFFGEGSRLTVL.

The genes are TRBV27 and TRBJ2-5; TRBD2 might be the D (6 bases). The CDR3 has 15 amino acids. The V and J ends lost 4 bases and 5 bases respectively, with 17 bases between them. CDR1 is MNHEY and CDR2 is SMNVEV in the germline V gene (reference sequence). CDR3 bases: TGTGCCAGCAGTTGGAGTACGGGAGAATGGGAGACCCAGTACTTC. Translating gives CASSWSTGEWETQYF.

As DNA, the CDR3 is TGTGCCAGCAGCGTAGGGGGACAGGGGATCGATGAGCAGTTCTTC. It codes for CASSVGGQGIDEQFF. The rearrangement links TRBV9 to TRBJ2-1; 10 nucleotides agree with TRBD1. V shed 0 bases, J shed 8 bases, and the junction held 5 bases outside the gene matches. Per the germline V gene, CDR1 is SGDLS and CDR2 is YYNGEE. The CDR3 totals 15 residues.

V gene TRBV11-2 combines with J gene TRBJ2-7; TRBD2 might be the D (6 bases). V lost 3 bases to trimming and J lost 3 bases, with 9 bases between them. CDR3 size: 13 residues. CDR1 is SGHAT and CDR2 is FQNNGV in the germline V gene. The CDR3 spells CASSLEAGYEQYF. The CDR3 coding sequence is TGTGCCAGCAGCTTGGAAGCGGGCTACGAGCAGTACTTC. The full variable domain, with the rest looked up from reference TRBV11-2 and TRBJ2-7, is EAGVAQSPRYKIIEKRQSVAFWCNPISGHATLYWYQQILGQGPKLLIQFQNNGVVDDSQLPKDRFSAERLKGVDSTLKIQPAKLEDSAVYLCASSLEAGYEQYFGPGTRLTVT.

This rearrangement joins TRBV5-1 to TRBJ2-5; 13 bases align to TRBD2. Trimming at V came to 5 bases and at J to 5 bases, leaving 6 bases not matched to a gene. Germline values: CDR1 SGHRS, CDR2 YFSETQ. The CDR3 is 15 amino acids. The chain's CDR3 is CASRGGLAGEETQYF. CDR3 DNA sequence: TGCGCCAGCAGAGGTGGACTAGCGGGAGAGGAGACCCAGTACTTC. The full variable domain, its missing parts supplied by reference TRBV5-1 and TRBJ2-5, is KAGVTQTPRYLIKTRGQQVTLSCSPISGHRSVSWYQQTPGQGLQFLFEYFSETQRNKGNFPGRFSGRQFSNSRSEMNVSTLELGDSALYLCASRGGLAGEETQYFGPGTRLLVL.

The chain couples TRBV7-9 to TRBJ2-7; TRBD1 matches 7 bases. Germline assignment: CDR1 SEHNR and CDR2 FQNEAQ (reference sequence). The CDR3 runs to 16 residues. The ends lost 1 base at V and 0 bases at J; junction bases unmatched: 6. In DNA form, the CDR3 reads TGTGCCAGCAGCTTAGTAGAGACAGGGAGCTCCTACGAGCAGTACTTC. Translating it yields CASSLVETGSSYEQYF.

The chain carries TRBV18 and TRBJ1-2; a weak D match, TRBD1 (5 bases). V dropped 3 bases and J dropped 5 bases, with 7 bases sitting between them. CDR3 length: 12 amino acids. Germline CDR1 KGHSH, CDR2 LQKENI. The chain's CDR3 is CASSPDKYGYTF. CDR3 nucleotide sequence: TGTGCCAGCTCACCGGACAAGTATGGCTACACCTTC.

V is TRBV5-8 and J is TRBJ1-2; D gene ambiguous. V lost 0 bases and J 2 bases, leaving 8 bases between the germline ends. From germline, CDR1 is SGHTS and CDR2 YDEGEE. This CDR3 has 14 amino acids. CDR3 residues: CASSLDSGNYGYTF. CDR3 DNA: TGTGCCAGCAGCTTGGATTCCGGGAACTATGGCTACACCTTC.

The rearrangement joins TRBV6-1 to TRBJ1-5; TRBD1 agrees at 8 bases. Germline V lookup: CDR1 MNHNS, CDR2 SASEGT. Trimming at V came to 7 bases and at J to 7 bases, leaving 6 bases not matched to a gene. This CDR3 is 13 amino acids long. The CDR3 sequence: CASKLQGGQPQHF. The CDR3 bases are TGTGCCAGCAAGCTACAGGGGGGGCAGCCCCAGCATTTT.

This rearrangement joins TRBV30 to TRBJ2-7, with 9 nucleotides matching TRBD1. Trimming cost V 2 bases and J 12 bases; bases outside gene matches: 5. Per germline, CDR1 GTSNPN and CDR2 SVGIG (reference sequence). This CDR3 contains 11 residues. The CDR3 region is CAWSRTGVWYF. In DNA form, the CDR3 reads TGTGCCTGGAGTCGGACAGGGGTTTGGTACTTC. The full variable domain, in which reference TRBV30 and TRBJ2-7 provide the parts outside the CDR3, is SQTIHQWPATLVQPVGSPLSLECTVEGTSNPNLYWYRQAAGRGLQLLFYSVGIGQISSEVPQNLSASRPQDRQFILSSKKLLLSDSGFYLCAWSRTGVWYFGPGTRLTVT.

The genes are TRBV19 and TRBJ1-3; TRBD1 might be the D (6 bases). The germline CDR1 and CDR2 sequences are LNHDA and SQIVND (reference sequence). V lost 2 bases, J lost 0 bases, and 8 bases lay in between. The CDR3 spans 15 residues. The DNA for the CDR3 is TGTGCCAGTAGTATAAGGGGGGGCTCTGGAAACACCATATATTTT. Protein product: CASSIRGGSGNTIYF.

CDR3 sequence (DNA): TGTGCCAGCAGCGCACAGGGGGCCACTGAAGCTTTCTTT. Translation gives CASSAQGATEAFF. The chain uses TRBV9 and TRBJ1-1, with TRBD1 matching 9 bases. J gave up 4 bases and V 3 bases, and 1 base lay outside the gene matches. This CDR3 contains 13 residues. CDR1 and CDR2 from the germline V gene are SGDLS and YYNGEE.

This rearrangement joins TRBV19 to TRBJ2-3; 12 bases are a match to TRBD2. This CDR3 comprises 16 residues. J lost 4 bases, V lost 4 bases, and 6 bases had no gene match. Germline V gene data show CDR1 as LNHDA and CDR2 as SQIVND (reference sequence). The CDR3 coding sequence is TGTGCCAGTAGTACCCGGACTAGCGGGATTTCAGATACGCAGTATTTT. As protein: CASSTRTSGISDTQYF.

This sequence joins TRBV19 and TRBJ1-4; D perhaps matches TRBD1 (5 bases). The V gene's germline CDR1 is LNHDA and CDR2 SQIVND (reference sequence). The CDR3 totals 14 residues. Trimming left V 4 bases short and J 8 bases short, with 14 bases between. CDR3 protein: CASSNRDFEEKLFF. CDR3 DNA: TGTGCCAGTAGTAACCGGGACTTCGAGGAAAAACTGTTTTTT.

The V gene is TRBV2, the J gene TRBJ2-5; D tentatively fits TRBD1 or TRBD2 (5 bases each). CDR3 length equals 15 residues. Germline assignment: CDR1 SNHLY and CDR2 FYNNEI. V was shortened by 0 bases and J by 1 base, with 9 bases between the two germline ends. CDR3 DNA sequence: TGTGCCAGCAGTGAAGCGCGAGGGGTCCAAGAGACCCAGTACTTC. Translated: CASSEARGVQETQYF.

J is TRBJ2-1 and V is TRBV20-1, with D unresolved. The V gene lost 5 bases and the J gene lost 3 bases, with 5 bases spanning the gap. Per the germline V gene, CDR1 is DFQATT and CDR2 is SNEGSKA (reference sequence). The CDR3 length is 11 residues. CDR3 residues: CSAWLYNEQFF. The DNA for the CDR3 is TGCAGTGCTTGGCTCTACAATGAGCAGTTCTTC.

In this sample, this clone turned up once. CDR3 residues: CASSLGQPSGDTQYF. The DNA for the CDR3 is TGCGCCAGCAGCCTCGGACAGCCGAGTGGAGATACGCAGTATTTT. J is TRBJ2-3 and V is TRBV5-1; D perhaps matches TRBD1 (6 bases). Between the trimmed V and J ends, which lost 4 bases and 5 bases, there was a span of 17 bases. CDR3 length equals 15 residues. Germline CDR1 reads SGHRS; CDR2 reads YFSETQ. The variable domain in full, completed from reference TRBV5-1 and TRBJ2-3, reads KAGVTQTPRYLIKTRGQQVTLSCSPISGHRSVSWYQQTPGQGLQFLFEYFSETQRNKGNFPGRFSGRQFSNSRSEMNVSTLELGDSALYLCASSLGQPSGDTQYFGPGTRLTVL.